This TCR beta chain was captured by sequencing in a study of OX40 agonist ivuxolimab in advanced cancers. Study-wide context: Dose-escalation patients suffered from hepatocellular carcinoma, melanoma, renal cell or head and neck cancer. Patients with prior anti-PD-1, anti-PD-L1 or anti-CTLA-4 therapy were eligible; 35% to 45% had some. Study-level findings and limits: On average, a greater number of expanded clones characterised CD8+ T cells relative to CD4+.

Some clones are missing from TCRdb's copy, which holds only in-frame ones; the method was immunoSEQ multiplex PCR. Here the sample spans about 58,000 clones, less than 85% being singletons. Concerning this clone itself: Antigen unknown.

The CDR3 has 15 amino acids. Germline CDR1 is LNHDA and CDR2 is SQIVND (reference sequence). V was clipped by 4 bases and J by 1 base; unmatched bases: 2. This TCR came from an adult with an advanced solid tumor such as melanoma, head and neck, liver or kidney cancer. The input for sequencing was CD4+ or CD8+ T cells sorted from blood, taken in a trial of the OX40 agonist ivuxolimab. The V gene is TRBV19, the J gene TRBJ2-7, with 12 positions matching TRBD1. The CDR3 loop reads CASSRGQGASYEQYF. In DNA form, the CDR3 reads TGTGCCAGTAGTAGGGGACAGGGGGCTTCCTACGAGCAGTACTTC.